These 4 T cell receptor beta chains share one sample of origin, sequenced in a study of T cell responses to AZD1222 COVID-19 vaccine. The repertoire was sequenced with immunoSEQ multiplex PCR; TCRdb's copy has only in-frame clones and lacks some. The data hold 120,000 or so clones, with about 86% observed a single time. The sample was peripheral blood, taken 28 days after the second AZD1222 dose. The receptor set was obtained from an adult who received the AZD1222 COVID-19 vaccine.

This chain uses TRBV6-5 with TRBJ1-5; D is perhaps TRBD1 (5 bases). Germline CDR1 reads MNHEY; CDR2 reads SVGAGI. V was shortened by 7 bases and J by 3 bases, with 13 bases between the two germline ends. This CDR3 comprises 14 residues. CDR3 protein: CASISDSYNQPQHF. CDR3 nucleotide sequence: TGTGCCAGCATTAGCGACAGTTACAATCAGCCCCAGCATTTT.

This chain links TRBV5-4 with TRBJ1-4; D might be TRBD1 (5 bases). The CDR3 spans 13 residues. The ends were cut back, 2 bases at V and 7 bases at J, with 9 bases in the middle. Germline V CDR1 and CDR2: SGHNT, YYREEE (reference sequence). The CDR3 here is CASSLRGVEKLFF. In DNA, the CDR3 is TGTGCCAGCAGCTTAAGAGGGGTTGAAAAACTGTTTTTT.

The chain employs TRBV18 and TRBJ2-7; D perhaps matches TRBD1 (6 bases). V was shortened by 0 bases and J by 3 bases, with 12 bases between the two germline ends. Per the germline V gene, CDR1 is KGHSH and CDR2 is LQKENI. This CDR3 is 15 amino acids long. The CDR3 loop reads CASSPPGATGYEQYF. CDR3 sequence (DNA): TGTGCCAGCTCACCACCGGGGGCTACGGGCTACGAGCAGTACTTC.

The J gene is TRBJ1-4, the V gene TRBV11-2, with unresolved D. Germline V gene data show CDR1 as SGHAT and CDR2 as FQNNGV. The CDR3 covers 16 residues. V was pared by 0 bases and J by 0 bases, with 8 bases between. CDR3 amino acids: CASSLDPGTTNEKLFF. CDR3 coding DNA: TGTGCCAGCAGCTTAGACCCGGGTACAACTAATGAAAAACTGTTTTTT.